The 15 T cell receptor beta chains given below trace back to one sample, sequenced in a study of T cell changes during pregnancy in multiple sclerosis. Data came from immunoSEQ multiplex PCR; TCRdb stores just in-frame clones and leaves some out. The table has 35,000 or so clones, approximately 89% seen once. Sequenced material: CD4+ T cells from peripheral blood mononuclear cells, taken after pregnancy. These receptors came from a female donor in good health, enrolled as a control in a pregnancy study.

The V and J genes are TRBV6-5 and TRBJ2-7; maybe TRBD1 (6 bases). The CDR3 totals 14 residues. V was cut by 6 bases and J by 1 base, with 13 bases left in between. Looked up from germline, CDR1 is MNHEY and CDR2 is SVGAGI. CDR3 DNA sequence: TGTGCCAGCAGCCCCACGGACAGATCCTACGAGCAGTACTTC. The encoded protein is CASSPTDRSYEQYF.

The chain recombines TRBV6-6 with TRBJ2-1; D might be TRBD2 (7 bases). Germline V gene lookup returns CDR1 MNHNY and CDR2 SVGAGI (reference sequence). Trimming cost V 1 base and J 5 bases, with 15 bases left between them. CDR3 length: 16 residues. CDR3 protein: CASSYWPGGGNNEQFF. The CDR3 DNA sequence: TGTGCCAGCAGTTACTGGCCGGGGGGCGGCAACAATGAGCAGTTCTTC.

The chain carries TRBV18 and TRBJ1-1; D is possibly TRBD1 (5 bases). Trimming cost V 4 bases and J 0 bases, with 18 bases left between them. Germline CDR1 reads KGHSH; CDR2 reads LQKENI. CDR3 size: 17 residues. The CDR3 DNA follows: TGTGCCAGCTCACTCAAGGCGGGACTGACTATGAACACTGAAGCTTTCTTT. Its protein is CASSLKAGLTMNTEAFF.

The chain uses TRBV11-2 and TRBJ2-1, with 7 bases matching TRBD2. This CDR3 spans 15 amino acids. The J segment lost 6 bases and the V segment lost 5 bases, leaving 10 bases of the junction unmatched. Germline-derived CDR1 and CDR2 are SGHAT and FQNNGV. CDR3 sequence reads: CASSTPRGVTNEQFF. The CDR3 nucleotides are TGTGCCAGCAGCACCCCACGGGGGGTCACCAATGAGCAGTTCTTC.

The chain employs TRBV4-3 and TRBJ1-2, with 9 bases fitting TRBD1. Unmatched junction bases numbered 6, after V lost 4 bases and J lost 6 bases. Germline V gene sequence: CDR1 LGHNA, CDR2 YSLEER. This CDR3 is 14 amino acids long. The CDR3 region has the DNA TGCGCCAGCAGCCCTAGGACAGGGGACGATGGCTACACCTTC. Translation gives CASSPRTGDDGYTF.

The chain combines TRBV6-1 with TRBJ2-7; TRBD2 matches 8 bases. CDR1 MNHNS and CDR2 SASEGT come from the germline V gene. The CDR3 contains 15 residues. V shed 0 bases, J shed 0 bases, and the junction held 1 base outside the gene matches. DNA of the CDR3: TGTGCCAGCAGTGAAGCCGGGACTAGCTCCTACGAGCAGTACTTC. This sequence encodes CASSEAGTSSYEQYF.

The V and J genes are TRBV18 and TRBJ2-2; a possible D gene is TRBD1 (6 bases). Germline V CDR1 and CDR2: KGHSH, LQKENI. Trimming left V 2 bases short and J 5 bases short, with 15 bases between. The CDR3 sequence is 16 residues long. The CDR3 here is CASSPKPGALTGELFF. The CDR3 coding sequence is TGTGCCAGCTCACCAAAGCCAGGGGCCCTGACCGGGGAGCTGTTTTTT. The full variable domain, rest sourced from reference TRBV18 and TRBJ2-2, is NAGVMQNPRHLVRRRGQEARLRCSPMKGHSHVYWYRQLPEEGLKFMVYLQKENIIDESGMPKERFSAEFPKEGPSILRIQQVVRGDSAAYFCASSPKPGALTGELFFGEGSRLTVL.

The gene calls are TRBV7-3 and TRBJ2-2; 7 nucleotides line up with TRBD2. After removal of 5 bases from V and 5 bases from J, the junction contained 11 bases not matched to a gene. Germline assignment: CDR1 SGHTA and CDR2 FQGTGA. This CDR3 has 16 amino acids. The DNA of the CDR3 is TGTGCCAGCAGCCCCCTCGCCCAGCGGGGAACCGGGGAGCTGTTTTTT. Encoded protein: CASSPLAQRGTGELFF.

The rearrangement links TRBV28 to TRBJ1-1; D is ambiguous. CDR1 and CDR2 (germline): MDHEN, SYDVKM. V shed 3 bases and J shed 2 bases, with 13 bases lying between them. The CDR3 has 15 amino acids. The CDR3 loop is CASSFSTRGNTEAFF. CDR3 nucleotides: TGTGCCAGCAGTTTCTCAACCCGGGGTAACACTGAAGCTTTCTTT.

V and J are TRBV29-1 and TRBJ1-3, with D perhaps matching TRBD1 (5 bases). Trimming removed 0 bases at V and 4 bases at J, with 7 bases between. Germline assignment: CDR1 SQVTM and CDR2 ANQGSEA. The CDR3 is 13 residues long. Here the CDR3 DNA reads TGCAGCGTTGAAGAAAGGGGAGGAAACACCATATATTTT. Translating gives CSVEERGGNTIYF. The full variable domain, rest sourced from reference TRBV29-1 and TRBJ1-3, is SAVISQKPSRDICQRGTSLTIQCQVDSQVTMMFWYRQQPGQSLTLIATANQGSEATYESGFVIDKFPISRPNLTFSTLTVSNMSPEDSSIYLCSVEERGGNTIYFGEGSWLTVV.

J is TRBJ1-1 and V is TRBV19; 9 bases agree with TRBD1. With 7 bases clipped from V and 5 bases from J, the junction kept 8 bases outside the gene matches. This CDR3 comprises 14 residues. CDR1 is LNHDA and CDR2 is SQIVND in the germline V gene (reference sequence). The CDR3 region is CASKRDRAKTEAFF. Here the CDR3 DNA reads TGTGCCAGTAAAAGGGACAGGGCGAAGACTGAAGCTTTCTTT. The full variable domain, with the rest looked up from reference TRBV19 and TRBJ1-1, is DGGITQSPKYLFRKEGQNVTLSCEQNLNHDAMYWYRQDPGQGLRLIYYSQIVNDFQKGDIAEGYSVSREKKESFPLTVTSAQKNPTAFYLCASKRDRAKTEAFFGQGTRLTVV.

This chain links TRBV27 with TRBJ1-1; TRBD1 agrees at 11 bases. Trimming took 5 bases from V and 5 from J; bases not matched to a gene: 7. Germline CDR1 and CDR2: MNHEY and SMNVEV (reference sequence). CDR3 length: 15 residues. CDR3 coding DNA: TGTGCCAGCAGTGAGACGGGACAGGGGGGGACTGAAGCTTTCTTT. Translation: CASSETGQGGTEAFF.

The CDR3 loop reads CASSPDRDYGYTF. The CDR3 DNA sequence: TGCGCCAGCAGCCCCGACAGGGACTATGGCTACACCTTC. The chain combines TRBV4-3 with TRBJ1-2, with 7 bases fitting TRBD1. CDR1 LGHNA and CDR2 YSLEER come from the germline V gene. V was clipped by 4 bases and J by 3 bases; unmatched bases: 2. The CDR3 is 13 amino acids.

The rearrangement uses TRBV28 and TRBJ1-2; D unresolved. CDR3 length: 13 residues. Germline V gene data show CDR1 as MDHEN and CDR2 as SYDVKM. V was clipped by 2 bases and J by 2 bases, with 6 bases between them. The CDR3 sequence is CASSLAENYGYTF. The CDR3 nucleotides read TGTGCCAGCAGTTTAGCGGAGAACTATGGCTACACCTTC.

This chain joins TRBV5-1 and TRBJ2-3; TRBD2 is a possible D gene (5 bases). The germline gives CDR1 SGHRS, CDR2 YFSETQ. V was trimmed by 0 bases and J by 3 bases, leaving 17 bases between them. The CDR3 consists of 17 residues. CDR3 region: CASSLAGLAPGTDTQYF. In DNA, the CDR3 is TGCGCCAGCAGCTTGGCGGGCCTAGCCCCTGGGACAGATACGCAGTATTTT.